The T cell receptor beta chain under discussion was sequenced for a study of blood T cell repertoires in COVID-19. All enrollees were roughly 18 to 95 years old and from some 24 US areas. Donors in Cohort 3 counted as recovered after two negative PCRs, clearance, or symptom resolution. The ends lost 0 bases at V and 1 base at J; junction bases unmatched: 3. There are 15 residues in the CDR3. From germline, CDR1 is SGHRS and CDR2 YFSETQ. TCRdb's copy holds only in-frame clones and misses some; the assay was immunoSEQ multiplex PCR. The table shows fewer than 250,000 clones, with 80% to 90% occurring only once.

This clonotype was obtained from a woman aged 18-29 years who had recovered from COVID-19. This chain connects TRBV5-1 to TRBJ1-1; TRBD1 matches at 7 bases. Sequenced input: PBMCs or T cells enriched from blood (not recorded which). DNA for the CDR3: TGCGCCAGCAGCTTGGTTGACAGGGCGAACACTGAAGCTTTCTTT. It is translated as CASSLVDRANTEAFF.